Following are 20 T cell receptor beta chains from one sample sequenced in a study of PD-L1 blockade in urothelial cancer. TCRdb's copy holds only in-frame clones and misses some; the assay was immunoSEQ multiplex PCR. The top ten clones hold around 0.92% of a sample with 100,000 or so clones, around 93% of them seen once. The sequencing used PBMCs, collected around atezolizumab (anti-PD-L1) treatment. The receptors originated from a woman aged 80 or over with urothelial cancer.

V usage is TRBV18 and J usage is TRBJ1-1; D may be TRBD1 (5 bases). The V end lost 6 bases, the J end lost 5 bases, and 16 bases lay between the germline ends. Germline V CDR1 and CDR2: KGHSH, LQKENI. The CDR3 contains 14 residues. The CDR3 region has the DNA TGTGCCAGCTCCCCGATGGGGGGGGGTACTGAAGCTTTCTTT. Translated: CASSPMGGGTEAFF.

The rearrangement links TRBV28 to TRBJ1-2; 7 bases match TRBD1. The CDR3 sequence is 16 residues long. CDR1 is MDHEN and CDR2 is SYDVKM in the germline V gene. Trimming cost V 10 bases and J 5 bases; bases outside gene matches: 19. This CDR3 reads CATSISGGFRGYGYTF. The CDR3 region has the DNA TGTGCCACCAGCATTTCAGGGGGTTTTCGGGGATATGGCTACACCTTC.

The V gene is TRBV6-5, the J gene TRBJ1-4; D is undetermined. Trimming pared 2 bases from V and 7 bases from J, leaving 8 bases between. The CDR3 loop spans 13 amino acids. Germline assignment: CDR1 MNHEY and CDR2 SVGAGI. This CDR3 is CASSYRESEKLFF. CDR3 nucleotide sequence: TGTGCCAGCAGTTACAGGGAGTCTGAAAAACTGTTTTTT.

The CDR3 DNA reads TGTGCCAGCAGCTTGCAGGGCGGCGAGACCCAGTACTTC. This codes for CASSLQGGETQYF. This chain connects TRBV5-6 to TRBJ2-5, with TRBD1 as a possible D gene (5 bases). This CDR3 comprises 13 residues. Deletions cut 1 base from V and 5 bases from J, with 9 bases between. Germline V lookup: CDR1 SGHDT, CDR2 YYEEEE.

The chain couples TRBV5-1 to TRBJ2-1; TRBD2 matches 10 bases. Germline V gives CDR1 SGHRS, CDR2 YFSETQ. Unmatched junction bases numbered 14, after V lost 3 bases and J lost 5 bases. The CDR3 has 18 amino acids. The CDR3, as DNA: TGCGCCAGCAGCTGGGCTAGCGGGAGTCTCGGAATCAACAATGAGCAGTTCTTC. This sequence encodes CASSWASGSLGINNEQFF. The full variable domain, its missing parts supplied by reference TRBV5-1 and TRBJ2-1, is KAGVTQTPRYLIKTRGQQVTLSCSPISGHRSVSWYQQTPGQGLQFLFEYFSETQRNKGNFPGRFSGRQFSNSRSEMNVSTLELGDSALYLCASSWASGSLGINNEQFFGPGTRLTVL.

This chain connects TRBV6-7 to TRBJ2-3; D may be TRBD2 (5 bases). Being an ORF, TRBV6-7 has a function that is uncertain. V was shortened by 8 bases and J by 11 bases, with 17 bases between the two germline ends. The CDR3 is made up of 12 amino acids. The CDR3 loop is CASFHPFRGQYF. Written as DNA, the CDR3 is TGTGCCAGCTTCCACCCTTTTCGGGGGCAGTATTTT.

V gene TRBV30 combines with J gene TRBJ2-7; D possibly corresponds to TRBD2 (6 bases). Germline assignment: CDR1 GTSNPN and CDR2 SVGIG (reference sequence). The CDR3 has 13 amino acids. V gave up 4 bases and J gave up 5 bases, with 15 bases separating them. CDR3 sequence: CAWTFGRLNEQYF. Here the CDR3 DNA reads TGTGCCTGGACATTCGGGAGACTCAACGAGCAGTACTTC.

The chain couples TRBV5-1 to TRBJ1-3; 7 bases line up with TRBD1. J lost 2 bases, V lost 1 base, and 3 bases had no gene match. The germline V gene has CDR1 SGHRS and CDR2 YFSETQ. This CDR3 has 15 residues. CDR3 bases: TGCGCCAGCAGCTTGACAGGGGCGACTGGAAACACCATATATTTT. This encodes CASSLTGATGNTIYF.

The rearrangement joins TRBV19 to TRBJ1-1; 8 bases agree with TRBD1. Germline trimming cut 6 bases from V and 0 bases from J; bases unmatched to any gene: 3. Per germline, CDR1 LNHDA and CDR2 SQIVND (reference sequence). The CDR3 has 14 residues. CDR3 loop: CASSRQGMNTEAFF. CDR3 coding DNA: TGTGCCAGTAGCCGACAGGGGATGAACACTGAAGCTTTCTTT.

V and J are TRBV27 and TRBJ2-7; 14 bases match TRBD2. CDR1 is MNHEY and CDR2 is SMNVEV in the germline V gene (reference sequence). The CDR3 runs 16 residues. Trimming took 6 bases from V and 4 from J; bases not matched to a gene: 8. As DNA, the CDR3 is TGTGCCAGCAGCGGAGCACGGACTAGCGGGAGGTACGAGCAGTACTTC. Amino acid sequence: CASSGARTSGRYEQYF.

The rearrangement uses TRBV7-9 and TRBJ2-3, with D possibly being TRBD2 (6 bases). The CDR3 spans 16 residues. With 1 base removed from V and 3 bases from J, the gap between germline ends came to 14 bases. Germline CDR1 and CDR2: SEHNR and FQNEAQ (reference sequence). In DNA, the CDR3 is TGTGCCAGCAGCTTAGGTGCGGGAAAAGGGACAGATACGCAGTATTTT. Translating gives CASSLGAGKGTDTQYF.

The chain is built from TRBV28 and TRBJ1-5, with D unclear. Trimming took 4 bases from V and 6 from J, leaving 7 bases between them. The CDR3 contains 12 residues. Germline V gene data show CDR1 as MDHEN and CDR2 as SYDVKM. The CDR3 DNA follows: TGTGCCAGCAGTTCCGGTGTTCAGCCCCAGCATTTT. Translation gives CASSSGVQPQHF.

The V gene is TRBV27, the J gene TRBJ1-2; 9 bases agree with TRBD1. The germline V gene has CDR1 MNHEY and CDR2 SMNVEV (reference sequence). Unmatched junction bases numbered 9, after V lost 4 bases and J lost 6 bases. The CDR3 contains 15 residues. The CDR3 sequence: CASSYTPGQGNGYTF. CDR3 bases: TGTGCCAGCAGTTATACCCCGGGACAGGGAAATGGCTACACCTTC.

The J gene is TRBJ2-1, the V gene TRBV5-4; D is uncertain. This CDR3 has 13 amino acids. Trimming left V 4 bases short and J 8 bases short, with 13 bases between. Germline V CDR1 and CDR2: SGHNT, YYREEE (reference sequence). CDR3 coding DNA: TGTGCCAGCAGCCCGGGTCGCGCGTATGAGCAGTTCTTC. As protein: CASSPGRAYEQFF.

This clone appeared once. This sequence joins TRBV6-5 and TRBJ2-3; 11 bases fit TRBD2. V shed 7 bases and J 4 bases; nucleotides not matched to a gene: 7. The CDR3 runs to 15 residues. The germline V gene encodes CDR1 MNHEY and CDR2 SVGAGI. The DNA of the CDR3 is TGTGCCAGCACTACTAGCGGGAGAAAATCAGATACGCAGTATTTT. This codes for CASTTSGRKSDTQYF.

This clone was seen once. The V and J genes are TRBV6-5 and TRBJ2-1; the D gene is possibly TRBD1 (6 bases). Trimming took off 8 bases at V and 7 bases at J, with 15 bases between the two ends. This CDR3 has 13 residues. CDR1 is MNHEY and CDR2 is SVGAGI in the germline V gene. CDR3 region: CASAQGRSNEQFF. The CDR3, as DNA: TGTGCCAGCGCCCAGGGGCGGTCGAATGAGCAGTTCTTC.

The chain joins TRBV27 to TRBJ2-7, with 13 bases lining up with TRBD2. Germline V lookup: CDR1 MNHEY, CDR2 SMNVEV (reference sequence). The CDR3 covers 15 residues. Unmatched junction bases numbered 8, after V lost 5 bases and J lost 7 bases. The CDR3 DNA follows: TGTGCCAGCAGTGGAGGACTAGCGGGAGTCAGGGAGCAGTACTTC. It codes for CASSGGLAGVREQYF.

J is TRBJ2-1 and V is TRBV28, with 10 bases fitting TRBD2. V was pared by 8 bases and J by 2 bases, with 12 bases of the junction left unmatched. CDR1 and CDR2 (germline): MDHEN, SYDVKM. This CDR3 spans 17 amino acids. This chain's CDR3 is CASHGTDGLAAYNEQFF. CDR3 sequence (DNA): TGTGCCAGCCACGGGACAGATGGACTAGCGGCCTACAATGAGCAGTTCTTC.

V usage is TRBV7-3 and J usage is TRBJ1-2; no reliable D call. The CDR3 is 13 amino acids. Deletions cut 5 bases from V and 5 bases from J, with 12 bases between. Germline values: CDR1 SGHTA, CDR2 FQGTGA. Here the CDR3 reads CASSRAREYGYTF. The CDR3 DNA sequence: TGTGCCAGCAGCCGAGCGAGGGAATATGGCTACACCTTC. Filled out from reference TRBV7-3 and TRBJ1-2, the complete variable domain reads GAGVSQTPSNKVTEKGKYVELRCDPISGHTALYWYRQSLGQGPEFLIYFQGTGAADDSGLPNDRFFAVRPEGSVSTLKIQRTERGDSAVYLCASSRAREYGYTFGSGTRLTVV.

V usage is TRBV27 and J usage is TRBJ2-1; 8 bases are shared with TRBD2. The CDR3 is 16 amino acids. J lost 5 bases, V lost 1 base, and 7 bases had no gene match. Germline values: CDR1 MNHEY, CDR2 SMNVEV (reference sequence). CDR3 bases: TGTGCCAGCAGTTTATTTTCTAGCGGGTGGAACAATGAGCAGTTCTTC. This codes for CASSLFSSGWNNEQFF.